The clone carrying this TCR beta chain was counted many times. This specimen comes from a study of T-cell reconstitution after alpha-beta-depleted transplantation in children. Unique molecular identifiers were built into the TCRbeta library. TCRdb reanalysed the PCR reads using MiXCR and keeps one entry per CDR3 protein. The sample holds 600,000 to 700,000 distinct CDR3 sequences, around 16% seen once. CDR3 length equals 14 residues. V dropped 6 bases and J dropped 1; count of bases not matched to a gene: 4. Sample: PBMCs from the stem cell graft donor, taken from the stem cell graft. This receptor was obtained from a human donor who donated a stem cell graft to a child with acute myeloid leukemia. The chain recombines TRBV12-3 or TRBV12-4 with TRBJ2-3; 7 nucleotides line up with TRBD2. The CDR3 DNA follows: TGTGCCAGCAGCTCCCGGGGGGGCACAGATACGCAGTATTTT. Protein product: CASSSRGGTDTQYF.